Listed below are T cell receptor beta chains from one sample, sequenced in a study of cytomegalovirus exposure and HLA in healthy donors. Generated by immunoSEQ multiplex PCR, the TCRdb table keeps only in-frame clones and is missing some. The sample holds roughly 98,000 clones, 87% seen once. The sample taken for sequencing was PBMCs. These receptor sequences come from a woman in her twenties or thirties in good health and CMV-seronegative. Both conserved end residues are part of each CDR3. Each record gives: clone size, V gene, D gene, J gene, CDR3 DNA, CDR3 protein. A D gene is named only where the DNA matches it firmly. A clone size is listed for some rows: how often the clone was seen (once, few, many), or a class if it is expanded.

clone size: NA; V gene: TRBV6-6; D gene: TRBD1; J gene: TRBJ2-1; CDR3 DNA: TGTGCCAGCAGTAGGGGCACAGGGGTCTCCTACAATGAGCAGTTCTTC; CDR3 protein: CASSRGTGVSYNEQFF
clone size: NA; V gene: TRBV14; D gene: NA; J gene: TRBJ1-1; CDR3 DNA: TGTGCCAGCAGCCATTGGAGACAGGATTCTGAAGCTTTCTTT; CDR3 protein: CASSHWRQDSEAFF
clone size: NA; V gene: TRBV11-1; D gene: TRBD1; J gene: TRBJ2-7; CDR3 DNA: TGTGCCAGCACCGCCGGGACAGCAACCTACGAGCAGTACTTC; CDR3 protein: CASTAGTATYEQYF
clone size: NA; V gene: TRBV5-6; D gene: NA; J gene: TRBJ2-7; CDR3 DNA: TGTGCCAGCAGCTTAAGGGCCCCGGGAGCCCCACGGGGCGAGCAGTACTTC; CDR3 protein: CASSLRAPGAPRGEQYF
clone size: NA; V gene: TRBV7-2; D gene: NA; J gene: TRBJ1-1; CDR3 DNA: TGTGCCAGCAGCTTGGTCGTCGGTGAAGCTTTCTTT; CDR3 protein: CASSLVVGEAFF
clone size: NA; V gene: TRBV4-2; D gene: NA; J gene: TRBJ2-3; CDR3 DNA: TGTGCCAGCAGCCAGGCTAGAAATACGCAGTATTTT; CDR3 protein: CASSQARNTQYF
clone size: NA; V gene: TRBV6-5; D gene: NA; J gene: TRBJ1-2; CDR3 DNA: TGTGCCAGCAGTAAGAGGGTTGGTCATGGCTACACCTTC; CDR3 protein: CASSKRVGHGYTF
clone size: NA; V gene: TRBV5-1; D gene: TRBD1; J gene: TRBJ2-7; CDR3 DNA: TGCGCCAGCAGCTCCAAGCCAGGGGGGACAGGGAGATACGAGCAGTACTTC; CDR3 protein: CASSSKPGGTGRYEQYF
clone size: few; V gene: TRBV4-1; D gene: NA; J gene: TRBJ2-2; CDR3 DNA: TGCGCCAGCAGCCAAGAAACAGGGCGACTATCCGGGGAGCTGTTTTTT; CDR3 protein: CASSQETGRLSGELFF
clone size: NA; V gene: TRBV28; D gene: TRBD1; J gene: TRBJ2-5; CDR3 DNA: TGTGCCAGCCGGGACAGGGGAGGCCAAGAGACCCAGTACTTC; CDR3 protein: CASRDRGGQETQYF
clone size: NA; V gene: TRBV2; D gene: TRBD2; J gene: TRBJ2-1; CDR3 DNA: TGTGCCAGCAGGACCGGGACTAGCGGGGGGCATGAGCAGTTCTTC; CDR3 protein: CASRTGTSGGHEQFF
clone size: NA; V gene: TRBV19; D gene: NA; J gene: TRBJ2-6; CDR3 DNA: TGTGCCAGTAGTATTGGTGCGGGGGCCAACGTCCTGACTTTC; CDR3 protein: CASSIGAGANVLTF
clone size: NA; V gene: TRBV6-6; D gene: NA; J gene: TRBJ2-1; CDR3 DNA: TGTGCCAGCAGTGACAGGTTTGAGCAGTTCTTC; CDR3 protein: CASSDRFEQFF
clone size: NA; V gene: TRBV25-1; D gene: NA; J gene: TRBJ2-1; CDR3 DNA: TGTGCCAGCAGTGAATGGGCAGGGGGGTCCTACAATGAGCAGTTCTTC; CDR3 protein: CASSEWAGGSYNEQFF
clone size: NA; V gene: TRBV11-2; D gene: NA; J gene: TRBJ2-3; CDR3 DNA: TGTGCCAGCAGCTTAGATTGGGGCGGCACAGATACGCAGTATTTT; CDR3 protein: CASSLDWGGTDTQYF
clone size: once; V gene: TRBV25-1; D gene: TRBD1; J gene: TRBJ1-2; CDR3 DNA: TGTGCCAGCACTGCGACAGGGGGATCCTATGGCTACACCTTC; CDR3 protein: CASTATGGSYGYTF
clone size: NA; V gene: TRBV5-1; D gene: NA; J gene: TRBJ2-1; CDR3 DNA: TGCGCCAGCAGCTCGTCATCCGGGACAATGAGCTCCTACAATGAGCAGTTCTTC; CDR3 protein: CASSSSSGTMSSYNEQFF
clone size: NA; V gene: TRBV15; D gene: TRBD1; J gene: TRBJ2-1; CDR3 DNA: TGTGCCACCAGTTTCCAAGGGGGCCTACGGGCCAATGAGCAGTTCTTC; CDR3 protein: CATSFQGGLRANEQFF
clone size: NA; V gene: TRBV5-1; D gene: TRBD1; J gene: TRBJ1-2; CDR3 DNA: TGCGCCAGCAGCCCAGGACAGGCTTTCTCCTATGGCTACACCTTC; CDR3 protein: CASSPGQAFSYGYTF
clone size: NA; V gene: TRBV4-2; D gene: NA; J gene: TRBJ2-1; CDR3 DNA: TGTGCCAGCAGCCAAGATGCGGGCGGTGAGCAGTTCTTC; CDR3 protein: CASSQDAGGEQFF
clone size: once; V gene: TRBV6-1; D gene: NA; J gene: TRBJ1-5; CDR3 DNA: TGTGCCAGCACACATTCCGTTAATCAGCCCCAGCATTTT; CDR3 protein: CASTHSVNQPQHF
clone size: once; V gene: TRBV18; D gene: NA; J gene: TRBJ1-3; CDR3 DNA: TGTGCCAGCTCACCATCCCCAGGGTCCTCTGGAAACACCATATATTTT; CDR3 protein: CASSPSPGSSGNTIYF
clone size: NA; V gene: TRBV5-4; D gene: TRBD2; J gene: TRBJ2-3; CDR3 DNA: TGTGCCAGCAGCTTAGTCACGGGGGGATCTGCAGATACGCAGTATTTT; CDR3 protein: CASSLVTGGSADTQYF
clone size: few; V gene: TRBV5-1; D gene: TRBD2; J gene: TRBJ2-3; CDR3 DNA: TGCGCCAGCAGCTTAACTAGCGATAGTCTATCGGCGGATACGCAGTATTTT; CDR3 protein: CASSLTSDSLSADTQYF
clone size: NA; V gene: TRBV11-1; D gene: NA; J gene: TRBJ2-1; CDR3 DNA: TGTGCCAGCAGCGCACAGTTGGGCCCCTACAATGAGCAGTTCTTC; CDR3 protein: CASSAQLGPYNEQFF
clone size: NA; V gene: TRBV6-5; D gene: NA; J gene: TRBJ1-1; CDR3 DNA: TGTGCCAGCAGCCGATCCGAGGACAGAAACACTGAAGCTTTCTTT; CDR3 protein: CASSRSEDRNTEAFF
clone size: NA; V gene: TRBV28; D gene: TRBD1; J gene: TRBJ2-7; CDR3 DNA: TGTGCCAGCAGTTTCTTACCGGGACAGGGTAGGTACGAGCAGTACTTC; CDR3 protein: CASSFLPGQGRYEQYF
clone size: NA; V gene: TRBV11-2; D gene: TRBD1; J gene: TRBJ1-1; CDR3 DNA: TGTGCCAGCAGCTTCAGAGGGGGCGGGTGGGCTTTCTTT; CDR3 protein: CASSFRGGGWAFF
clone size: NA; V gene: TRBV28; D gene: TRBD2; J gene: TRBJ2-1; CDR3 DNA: TGTGCCAGCAGTCGTTTAGCGGGATATTACAATGAGCAGTTCTTC; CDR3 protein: CASSRLAGYYNEQFF
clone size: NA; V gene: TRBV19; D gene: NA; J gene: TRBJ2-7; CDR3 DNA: TGTGCCAGTAGTATTGGCCGGGAGAGGGACGAGCAGTACTTC; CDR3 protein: CASSIGRERDEQYF
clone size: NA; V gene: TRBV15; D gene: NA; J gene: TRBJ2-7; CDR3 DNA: TGTGCCACCAGCAGAGGATGGGGCAGGACGAGCTACGAGCAGTACTTC; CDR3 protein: CATSRGWGRTSYEQYF
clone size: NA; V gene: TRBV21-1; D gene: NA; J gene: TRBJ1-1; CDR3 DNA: TGTGCCAGCAACTTGACAGGGACTGAAGCTTTCTTT; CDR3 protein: CASNLTGTEAFF
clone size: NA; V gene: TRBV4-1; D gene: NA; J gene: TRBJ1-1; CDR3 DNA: TGCGCCAGCAGCCAAGCTCCCGGCAGGGAAGCTTTCTTT; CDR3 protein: CASSQAPGREAFF
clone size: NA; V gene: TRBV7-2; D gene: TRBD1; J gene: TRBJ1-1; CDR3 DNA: TGTGCCAGCAGCCTGGACAGGGGCGGCACTGAAGCTTTCTTT; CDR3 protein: CASSLDRGGTEAFF
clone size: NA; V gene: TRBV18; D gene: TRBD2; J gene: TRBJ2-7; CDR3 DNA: TGTGCCAGCTCACCACCGGCTAGCGGGACCTACGAGCAGTACTTC; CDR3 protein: CASSPPASGTYEQYF
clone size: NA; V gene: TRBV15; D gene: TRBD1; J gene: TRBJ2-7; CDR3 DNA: TGTGCCACCAGCAGGACAGGGTCTTTCTACGAGCAGTACTTC; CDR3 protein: CATSRTGSFYEQYF
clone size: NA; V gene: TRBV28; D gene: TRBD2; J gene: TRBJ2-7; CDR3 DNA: TGTGCCAGCAGTTTAAGTGCGGGAGGCTCCTACGAGCAGTACTTC; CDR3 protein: CASSLSAGGSYEQYF
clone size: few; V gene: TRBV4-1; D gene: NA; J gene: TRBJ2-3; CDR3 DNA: TGCGCCAGCAGCCAAGGGGCCCACACAGATACGCAGTATTTT; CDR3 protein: CASSQGAHTDTQYF
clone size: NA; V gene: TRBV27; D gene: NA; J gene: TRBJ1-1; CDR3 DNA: TGTGCCAGCAGCCCTACCCGGGGGGAGAACACTGAAGCTTTCTTT; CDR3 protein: CASSPTRGENTEAFF
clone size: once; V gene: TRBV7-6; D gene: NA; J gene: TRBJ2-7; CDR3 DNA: TGTGCCAGCAGCTTAGTAGGGGAAGCTTACGAGCAGTACTTC; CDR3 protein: CASSLVGEAYEQYF
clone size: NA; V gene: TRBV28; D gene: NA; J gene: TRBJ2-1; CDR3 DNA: TGTGCCAGCAGTCCGACATGGGTTGAGCAGTTCTTC; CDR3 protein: CASSPTWVEQFF
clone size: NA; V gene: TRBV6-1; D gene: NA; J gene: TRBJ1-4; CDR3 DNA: TGTGCCAGCAGTGTGGGACAAGTTCGTGAAAAACTGTTTTTT; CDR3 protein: CASSVGQVREKLFF
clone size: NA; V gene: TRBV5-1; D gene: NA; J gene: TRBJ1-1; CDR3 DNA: TGCGCCAGCATGGAATGGGGGCGCGGCACTGAAGCTTTCTTT; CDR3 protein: CASMEWGRGTEAFF
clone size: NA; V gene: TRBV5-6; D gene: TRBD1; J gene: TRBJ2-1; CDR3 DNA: TGTGCCAGCAGCTTAGGTTTGAGGGGGGACAGGTACAACAATGAGCAGTTCTTC; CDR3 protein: CASSLGLRGDRYNNEQFF
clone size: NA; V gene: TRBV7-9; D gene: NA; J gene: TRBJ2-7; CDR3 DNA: TGTGCCAGCAGACCCGAAGGGGACTTTGGGGAGCAGTACTTC; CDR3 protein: CASRPEGDFGEQYF
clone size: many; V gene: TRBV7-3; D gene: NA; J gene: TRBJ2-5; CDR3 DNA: TGTGCCAGCAGCCAGGACAGAAGGGAGACCCAGTACTTC; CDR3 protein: CASSQDRRETQYF
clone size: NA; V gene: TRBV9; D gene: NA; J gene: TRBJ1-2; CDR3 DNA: TGTGCCAGCAGCATCCTTTCGTCCGGGTCTAACTATGGCTACACCTTC; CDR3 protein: CASSILSSGSNYGYTF
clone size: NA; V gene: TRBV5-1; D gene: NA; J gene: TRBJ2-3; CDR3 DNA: TGCGCCAGCAGCTCCGCTCCCCGGGAAACCACAGATACGCAGTATTTT; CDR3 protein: CASSSAPRETTDTQYF
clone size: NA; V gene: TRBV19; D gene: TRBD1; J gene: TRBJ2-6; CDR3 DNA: TGTGCCAGTACGGACAGGGCGTTCCCTGGGGCCAACGTCCTGACTTTC; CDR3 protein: CASTDRAFPGANVLTF
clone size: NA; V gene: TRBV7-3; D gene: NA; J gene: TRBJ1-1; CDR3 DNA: TGTGCCAGCAGCAGGGGTGGCACTGAAGCTTTCTTT; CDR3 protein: CASSRGGTEAFF
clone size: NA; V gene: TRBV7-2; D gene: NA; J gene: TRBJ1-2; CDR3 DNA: TGTGCCAGCAGCTTAGTCGCAGACTATGGCTACACCTTC; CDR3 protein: CASSLVADYGYTF
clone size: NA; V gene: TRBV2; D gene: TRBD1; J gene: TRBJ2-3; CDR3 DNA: TGTGCCAGCAGGAGGGACAGGGGCACAGATACGCAGTATTTT; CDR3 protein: CASRRDRGTDTQYF
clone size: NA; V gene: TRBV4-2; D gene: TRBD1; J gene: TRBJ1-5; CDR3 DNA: TGTGCCAGCAGCCAAGGCGCCGACAGGGGCGGGCAGCCCCAGCATTTT; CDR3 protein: CASSQGADRGGQPQHF
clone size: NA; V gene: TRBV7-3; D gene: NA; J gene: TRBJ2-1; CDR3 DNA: TGTGCCAGCTGCACGGGGAGCTCCTACAATGAGCAGTTCTTC; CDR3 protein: CASCTGSSYNEQFF
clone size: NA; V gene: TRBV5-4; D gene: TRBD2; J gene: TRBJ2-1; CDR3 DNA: TGTGCCAGCAGCCCCTCGGGACTAGCGGGGGGAGTTTTTGGTGAGCAGTTCTTC; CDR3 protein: CASSPSGLAGGVFGEQFF